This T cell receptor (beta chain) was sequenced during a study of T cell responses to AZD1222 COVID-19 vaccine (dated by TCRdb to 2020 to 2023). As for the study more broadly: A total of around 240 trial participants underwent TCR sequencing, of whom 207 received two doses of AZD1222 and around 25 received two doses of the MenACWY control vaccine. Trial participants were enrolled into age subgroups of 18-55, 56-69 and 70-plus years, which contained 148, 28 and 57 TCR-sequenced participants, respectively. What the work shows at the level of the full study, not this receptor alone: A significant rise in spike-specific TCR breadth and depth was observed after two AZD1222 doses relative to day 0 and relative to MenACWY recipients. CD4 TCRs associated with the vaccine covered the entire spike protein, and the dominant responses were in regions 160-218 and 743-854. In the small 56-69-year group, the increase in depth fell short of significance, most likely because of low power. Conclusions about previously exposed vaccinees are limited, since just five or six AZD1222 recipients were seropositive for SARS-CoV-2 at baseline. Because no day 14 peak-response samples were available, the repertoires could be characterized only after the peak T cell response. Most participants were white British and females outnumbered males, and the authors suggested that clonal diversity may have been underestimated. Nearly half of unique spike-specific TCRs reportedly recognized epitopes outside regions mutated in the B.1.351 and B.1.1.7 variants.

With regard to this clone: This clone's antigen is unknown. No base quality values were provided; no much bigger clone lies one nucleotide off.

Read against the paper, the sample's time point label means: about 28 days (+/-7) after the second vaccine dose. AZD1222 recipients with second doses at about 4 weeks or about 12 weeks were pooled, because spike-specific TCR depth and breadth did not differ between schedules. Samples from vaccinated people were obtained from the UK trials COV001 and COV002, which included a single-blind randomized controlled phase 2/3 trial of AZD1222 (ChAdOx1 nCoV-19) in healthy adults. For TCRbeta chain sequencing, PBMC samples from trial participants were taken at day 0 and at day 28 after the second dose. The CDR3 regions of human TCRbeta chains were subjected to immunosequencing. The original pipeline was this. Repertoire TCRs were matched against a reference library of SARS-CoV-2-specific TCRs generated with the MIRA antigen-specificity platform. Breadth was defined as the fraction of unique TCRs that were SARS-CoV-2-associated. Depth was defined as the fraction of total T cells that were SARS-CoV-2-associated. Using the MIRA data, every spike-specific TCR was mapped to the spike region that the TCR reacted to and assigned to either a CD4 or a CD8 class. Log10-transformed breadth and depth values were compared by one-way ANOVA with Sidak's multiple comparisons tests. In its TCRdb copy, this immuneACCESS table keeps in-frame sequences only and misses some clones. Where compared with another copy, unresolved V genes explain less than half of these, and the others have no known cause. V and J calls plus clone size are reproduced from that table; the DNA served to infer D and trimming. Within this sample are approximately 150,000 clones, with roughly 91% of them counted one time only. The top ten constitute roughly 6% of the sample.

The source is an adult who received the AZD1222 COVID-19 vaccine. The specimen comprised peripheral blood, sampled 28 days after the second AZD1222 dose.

The CDR3 region reads CASRWEGAGEQYF. In nucleotide form, the sequence is TGTGCCAGCAGGTGGGAGGGGGCAGGCGAGCAGTACTTC. The rearrangement joined TRBV2 to TRBJ2-7; the D gene is perhaps TRBD1 or TRBD2, as each covers 7 bases. Based on the germline V gene, the CDR1 and CDR2 sequences are SNHLY and FYNNEI. Counted from cysteine to phenylalanine, this CDR3 has 13 amino acids. Just CDR3 DNA is preserved here, 39 bases in frame from base 1. V loses 6 bases, J loses 6 bases, and the germline ends lie 15 bases apart.